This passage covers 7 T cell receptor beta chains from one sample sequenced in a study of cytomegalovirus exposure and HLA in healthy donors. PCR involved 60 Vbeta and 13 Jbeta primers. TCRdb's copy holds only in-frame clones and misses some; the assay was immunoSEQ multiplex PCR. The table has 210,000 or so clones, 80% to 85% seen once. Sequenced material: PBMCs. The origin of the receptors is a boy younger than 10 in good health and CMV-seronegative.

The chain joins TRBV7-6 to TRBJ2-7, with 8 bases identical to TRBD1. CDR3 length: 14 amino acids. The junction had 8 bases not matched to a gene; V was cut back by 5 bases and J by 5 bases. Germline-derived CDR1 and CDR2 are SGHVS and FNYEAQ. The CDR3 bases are TGTGCCAGCAGCCTTCGACAGGGGATGCACGAGCAGTACTTC. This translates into CASSLRQGMHEQYF.

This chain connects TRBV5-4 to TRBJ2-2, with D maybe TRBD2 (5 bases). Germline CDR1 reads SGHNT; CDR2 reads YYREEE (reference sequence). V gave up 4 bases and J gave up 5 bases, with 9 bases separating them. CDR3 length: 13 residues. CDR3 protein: CASSHGVTGELFF. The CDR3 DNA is TGTGCCAGCAGCCACGGGGTGACCGGGGAGCTGTTTTTT. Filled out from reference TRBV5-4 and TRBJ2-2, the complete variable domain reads ETGVTQSPTHLIKTRGQQVTLRCSSQSGHNTVSWYQQALGQGPQFIFQYYREEENGRGNFPPRFSGLQFPNYSSELNVNALELDDSALYLCASSHGVTGELFFGEGSRLTVL.

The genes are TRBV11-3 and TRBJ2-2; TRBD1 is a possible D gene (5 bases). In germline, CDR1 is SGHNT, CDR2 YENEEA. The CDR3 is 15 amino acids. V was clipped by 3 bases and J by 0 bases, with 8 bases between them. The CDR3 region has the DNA TGTGCCAGCAGCTTTAGGGGATCGAACACCGGGGAGCTGTTTTTT. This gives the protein CASSFRGSNTGELFF.

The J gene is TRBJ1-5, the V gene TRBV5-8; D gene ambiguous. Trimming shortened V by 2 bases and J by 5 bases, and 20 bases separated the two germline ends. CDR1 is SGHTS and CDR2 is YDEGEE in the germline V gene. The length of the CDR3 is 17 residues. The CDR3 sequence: CASSFLILGDGHQPQHF. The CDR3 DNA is TGTGCCAGCAGCTTCCTAATTTTGGGTGATGGGCATCAGCCCCAGCATTTT. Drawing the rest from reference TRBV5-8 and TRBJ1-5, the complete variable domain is EAGVTQSPTHLIKTRGQQATLRCSPISGHTSVYWYQQALGLGLQFLLWYDEGEERNRGNFPPRFSGRQFPNYSSELNVNALELEDSALYLCASSFLILGDGHQPQHFGDGTRLSIL.

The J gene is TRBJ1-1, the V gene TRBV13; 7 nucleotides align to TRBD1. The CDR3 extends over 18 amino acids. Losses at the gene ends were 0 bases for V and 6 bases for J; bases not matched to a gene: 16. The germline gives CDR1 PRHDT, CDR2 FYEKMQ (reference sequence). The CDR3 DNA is TGTGCCAGCAGCTTAGGGCGATTGCCTCCTTGGGGGACAGCTGAAGCTTTCTTT. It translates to CASSLGRLPPWGTAEAFF.

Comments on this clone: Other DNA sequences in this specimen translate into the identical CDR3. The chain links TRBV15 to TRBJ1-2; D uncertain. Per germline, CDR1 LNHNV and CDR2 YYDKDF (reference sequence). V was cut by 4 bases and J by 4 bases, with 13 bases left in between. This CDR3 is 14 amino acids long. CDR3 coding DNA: TGTGCCACCAGCACAACTTTGATTGGCTATGGCTACACCTTC. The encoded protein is CATSTTLIGYGYTF.

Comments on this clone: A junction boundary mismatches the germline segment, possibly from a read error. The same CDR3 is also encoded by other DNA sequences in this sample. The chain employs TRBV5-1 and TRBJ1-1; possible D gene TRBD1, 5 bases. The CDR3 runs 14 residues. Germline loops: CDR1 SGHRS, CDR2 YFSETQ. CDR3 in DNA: TGCGCCAGCAGCTTGGTCAGGGATAACACCGAAGCTTTCTTT. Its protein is CASSLVRDNTEAFF.